This TCR beta chain was identified during a study of OX40 agonist ivuxolimab in advanced cancers. Study information: Ivuxolimab, which is an agonistic anti-OX40 (CD134) antibody, was administered to the patients. Two cutaneous melanoma patients and one hepatocellular carcinoma patient, three in all, had partial responses.

Baseline, cycle 4 day 1, and cycle 7 day 1 were the blood sampling points. Assay: immunoSEQ multiplex PCR; the TCRdb copy retains only in-frame clones and omits some. The repertoire includes approximately 74,000 clones, roughly 91% of them detected once, and about 0.32% sits in the top ten. This clone was seen a few times. This TCR was sampled from an adult with an advanced solid tumor such as melanoma, head and neck, liver or kidney cancer. Sequencing was performed on CD4+ or CD8+ T cells sorted from blood, taken in a trial of the OX40 agonist ivuxolimab.

The CDR3 protein is CASSLEIGELFF. DNA for the CDR3: TGTGCCAGCAGCTTAGAAATCGGGGAGCTGTTTTTT. The chain has TRBV7-2 and TRBJ2-2, with no clear D. This CDR3 spans 12 amino acids. The V gene's germline CDR1 is SGHTA and CDR2 FQGNSA. V gave up 1 base and J gave up 7 bases, with 4 bases separating them.